A selection of T cell receptor beta chains follows, all from one sample in a study of early T cells in non-severe SARS-CoV-2 infection. TCRdb recomputed calls from the 5' RACE reads with MiXCR, one row per CDR3 protein. The profile shows some 40,000 distinct CDR3 sequences, 9% to 15% of them singletons. What was sequenced was whole blood. Receptors originate from an adult who was a healthcare worker with PCR-confirmed SARS-CoV-2 infection or an uninfected control (not recorded which). CDR3s include the opening cysteine and the closing phenylalanine or tryptophan. D genes are given only for firm matches. Expanded clones are given a class, and other clones once, few, many or no size at all.

TGTGCCACCAGTGATCCTGGCGTCCAGGGAAGCTTAGATACGCAGTATTTT	CATSDPGVQGSLDTQYF	TRBJ2-3	TRBV24-1	many	.
TGTGCCAGCAGCCCGGGGACAAATTCACCCCTCCACTTT	CASSPGTNSPLHF	TRBJ1-6	TRBV11-2	few	.
TGCGCCAGCAGCCAAGTTTTGGGGGACACTGAAGCTTTCTTT	CASSQVLGDTEAFF	TRBJ1-1	TRBV4-1	many	.
TGTGCCAGCAGCCTCGGACAGGGAAGTGCCGAGCAGTACTTC	CASSLGQGSAEQYF	TRBJ2-7	TRBV5-6	many	TRBD1
TGCAGCGTTGAAGGGGCGGGAGGGAATACGCAGTATTTT	CSVEGAGGNTQYF	TRBJ2-3	TRBV29-1	many	TRBD2
TGTGCCAGCAGCGTGACAGGGGGCGAAGGAAACATTCAGTACTTC	CASSVTGGEGNIQYF	TRBJ2-4	TRBV9	many	TRBD1
TGTGCCAGCAGGCGCCTCACAGAGACCCAGTACTTC	CASRRLTETQYF	TRBJ2-5	TRBV6-2/TRBV6-3	few	.
TGTGCCAGCAGCTATTCCTATTGGCAGGCAGCAGATACGCAGTATTTT	CASSYSYWQAADTQYF	TRBJ2-3	TRBV11-2	few	.
TGTGCCAGCAGTGGCCAGGGAAAACAGGGAAAATCGGGACAGCCCCAGCATTTT	CASSGQGKQGKSGQPQHF	TRBJ1-5	TRBV25-1	many	.
TGTGCCAGCAGCGGCGGCGGGACAGGGGGAAACACCATATATTTT	CASSGGGTGGNTIYF	TRBJ1-3	TRBV11-2	.	TRBD1
TGTGCCAGCACCGGTCTCGACGAGCAGTACTTC	CASTGLDEQYF	TRBJ2-7	TRBV6-2/TRBV6-3	many	.
TGCGCCAGCAGCCCCAAGTCCCAGGGGAGCTCCTACGAGCAGTACTTC	CASSPKSQGSSYEQYF	TRBJ2-7	TRBV4-1	.	.
TGTGCCAGCAGCTTATATCCGGGTAGCGGGAGGCAGGATGAGCAGTTCTTC	CASSLYPGSGRQDEQFF	TRBJ2-1	TRBV7-2	.	TRBD2
TGTGCCATCCGCTTGGACAGTGATAATTCACCCCTCCACTTT	CAIRLDSDNSPLHF	TRBJ1-6	TRBV10-3	.	.
TGTGCCAGCAGCCTCCGGACTAGCGGGGTAATGATGGGGACCCAGTACTTC	CASSLRTSGVMMGTQYF	TRBJ2-5	TRBV7-8	.	TRBD2
TGTGCCAGCAGTTACCCGGGGTCACAACAGAAAGTCCAAGAGACCCAGTACTTC	CASSYPGSQQKVQETQYF	TRBJ2-5	TRBV6-5	few	.